This T cell receptor (beta chain) was captured in a study of blood T cells in healthy people across ages. This clonotype has more than one count but fewer than ten. Germline V gene lookup returns CDR1 DFQATT and CDR2 SNEGSKA (reference sequence). The junction had 3 bases not matched to a gene; V was cut back by 0 bases and J by 0 bases. CDR3 length equals 15 residues. Together with a sample-barcoded 5' primer, a J-beta primer mix was included in a second PCR lasting roughly 6 to 12 cycles. TCRdb reanalysed the 5' RACE reads using MiXCR and keeps one entry per CDR3 protein. Of roughly 790,000 distinct CDR3 sequences listed, approximately 39% are singletons.

The source is a woman aged 55-70 years in good health. V and J are TRBV20-1 and TRBJ2-3; 7 nucleotides agree with TRBD2. The sequenced sample was blood. The CDR3 spells CSARDPGGSTDTQYF. Written as DNA, the CDR3 is TGCAGTGCTAGAGATCCGGGGGGAAGCACAGATACGCAGTATTTT.